This is a list of T cell receptor beta chains from one sample in a study of regulatory T cells in long-lasting Graves disease. TCRdb processed the multiplex PCR reads anew with MiXCR; each CDR3 protein has one entry. The sample yields over 400,000 distinct CDR3 sequences, 14% seen once. These data were also reused for a study on T cells in Graves' hyperthyroidism and ophthalmopathy.

This material consisted of peripheral blood mononuclear cells (PBMCs), taken at new diagnosis, from a patient treated with antithyroid drugs. Receptors originate from a woman between 45 and 65 years old with Graves disease. The CDR3 runs from the conserved cysteine through the conserved F or W. D genes are given only for firm matches. Rows give clone size only sometimes, using once, few, many, or a class for an expanded clone.

D	length	V	J	size	CDR3	DNA
-	16	TRBV12-3/TRBV12-4	TRBJ2-2	few	CASSLLGGTNTGELFF	TGTGCCAGCAGTTTATTGGGCGGGACGAACACCGGGGAGCTGTTTTTT
-	12	TRBV11-2	TRBJ2-7	many	CASSLVVYEQYF	TGTGCCAGCAGCTTAGTCGTCTACGAGCAGTACTTC
-	19	TRBV6-1	TRBJ1-6	many	CASSRGNPRGSSYNSPLHF	TGTGCCAGCAGCCGCGGTAACCCCCGAGGAAGCTCCTATAATTCACCCCTCCACTTT
-	14	TRBV2	TRBJ2-4	few	CASKAELAKNIQYF	TGTGCCAGCAAAGCCGAACTAGCCAAAAACATTCAGTACTTC
TRBD1	15	TRBV4-1	TRBJ1-2	-	CASSQTGGQGYGYTF	TGCGCCAGCAGCCAGACAGGGGGCCAGGGCTATGGCTACACCTTC
-	13	TRBV6-1	TRBJ2-1	-	CASNTGQGAKQFF	TGTGCCAGCAACACGGGCCAGGGAGCAAAGCAGTTCTTC
-	12	TRBV6-1	TRBJ1-4	-	CASSEFGEKLFF	TGTGCCAGCAGTGAATTCGGTGAAAAACTGTTTTTT
TRBD2	14	TRBV28	TRBJ2-7	many	CASSQTSASYEQYF	TGTGCCAGCAGCCAGACTAGCGCATCCTACGAGCAGTACTTC
-	14	TRBV6-2/TRBV6-3	TRBJ1-2	-	CASSEENRAYGYTF	TGTGCCAGCAGTGAAGAGAACCGAGCCTATGGCTACACCTTC
-	16	TRBV10-3	TRBJ1-3	many	CAIRQGAINSGNTIYF	TGTGCCATCAGGCAAGGGGCCATCAACTCTGGAAACACCATATATTTT
TRBD2	18	TRBV19	TRBJ2-3	-	CASSTQASGRALADTQYF	TGTGCCAGTAGTACGCAAGCTAGCGGGAGGGCCCTAGCCGATACGCAGTATTTT
-	15	TRBV3-1	TRBJ2-1	-	CASSQELGFYNEQFF	TGTGCCAGCAGCCAAGAACTGGGGTTCTACAATGAGCAGTTCTTC
-	12	TRBV27	TRBJ1-2	-	CASSSFVYGYTF	TGTGCCAGCAGTTCCTTCGTCTATGGCTACACCTTC
-	18	TRBV3-1	TRBJ2-1	few	CASSQDLATESSYNEQFF	TGTGCCAGCAGCCAAGACCTAGCGACCGAGAGCTCCTACAATGAGCAGTTCTTC
TRBD2	16	TRBV20-1	TRBJ2-7	-	CSARDLTSGFSYEQYF	TGCAGTGCTAGAGATCTGACTAGCGGGTTCTCCTACGAGCAGTACTTC
-	16	TRBV14	TRBJ1-4	many	CASSQYRDATNEKLFF	TGTGCCAGCAGCCAATACAGGGATGCAACTAATGAAAAACTGTTTTTT
TRBD2	14	TRBV2	TRBJ2-1	many	CASSSGASYNEQFF	TGTGCCAGCAGTAGCGGGGCCTCCTACAATGAGCAGTTCTTC